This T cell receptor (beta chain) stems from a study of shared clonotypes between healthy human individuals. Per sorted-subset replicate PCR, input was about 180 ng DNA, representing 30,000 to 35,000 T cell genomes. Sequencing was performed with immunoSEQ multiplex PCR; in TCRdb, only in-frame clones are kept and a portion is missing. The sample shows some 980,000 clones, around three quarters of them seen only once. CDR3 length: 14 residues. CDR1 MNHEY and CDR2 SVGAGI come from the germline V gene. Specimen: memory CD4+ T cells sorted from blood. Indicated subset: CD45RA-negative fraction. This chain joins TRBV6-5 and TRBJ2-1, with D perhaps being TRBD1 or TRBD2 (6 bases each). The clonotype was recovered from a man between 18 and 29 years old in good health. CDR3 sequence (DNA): TGTGCTGTCGGGACTCAGGGGTCCTACAATGAGCAGTTCTTC. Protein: CAVGTQGSYNEQFF.